The T cell receptor (beta chain) under discussion was sequenced for a study of blood T cells in healthy people across ages. General observations from the study: Naive T cell percentage showed a strong correlation with TCR beta diversity.

On this clonotype itself: Its antigen is not known.

Germline V gene data show CDR1 as SEHNR and CDR2 as FQNEAQ (reference sequence). J gave up 2 bases and V 6 bases, and 4 bases lay outside the gene matches. The CDR3 loop spans 15 amino acids. Peripheral blood from each donor was collected in a volume of about 10 milliliters. PBMCs, at least 7 million per sample, were isolated. Combining a sample-barcoded 5' primer with a J-beta primer mix, a second PCR ran for about 7 to 11 cycles. TCRdb processed the 5' RACE reads anew with MiXCR; each CDR3 protein has one entry. The sample yields 1.5 million to 2 million distinct CDR3 sequences, about 50% seen once.

This TCR derives from a woman aged 40-49 years in good health. V and J are TRBV7-9 and TRBJ2-1; 10 positions match TRBD1. Specimen: blood. The CDR3 reads CASRRDRGPYNEQFF. CDR3 coding DNA: TGTGCCAGCAGACGAGACAGGGGGCCCTACAATGAGCAGTTCTTC.